The 29 T cell receptor beta chains presented below share a single source sample, sequenced in a study of blood T cell repertoires in COVID-19. Method: immunoSEQ multiplex PCR; TCRdb's copy keeps in-frame clones and lacks some. The table lists approximately 210,000 clones, approximately 90% of them singletons. The sequencing input was peripheral blood. These receptors all come from a man aged 50 or older with COVID-19, enrolled during active disease.

This clone appeared a single time. This chain connects TRBV2 to TRBJ1-5; 8 positions agree with TRBD1. This CDR3 is built from 13 residues. Germline CDR1 and CDR2: SNHLY and FYNNEI. Germline trimming cut 4 bases from V and 4 bases from J; bases unmatched to any gene: 0. The DNA for the CDR3 is TGTGCCAGCAGTGGACAGGGGAATCAGCCCCAGCATTTT. It is translated as CASSGQGNQPQHF.

This chain links TRBV7-9 with TRBJ2-3, with no clear D. Germline CDR1 and CDR2: SEHNR and FQNEAQ (reference sequence). V lost 5 bases and J 0 bases, leaving 12 bases between the germline ends. The CDR3 spans 15 residues. The CDR3 DNA reads TGTGCCAGCAGCCCCACCCCGACTAGCACAGATACGCAGTATTTT. Translating it yields CASSPTPTSTDTQYF.

This sequence joins TRBV5-1 and TRBJ2-1, with a weak D call TRBD2 (5 bases). Between the trimmed V and J ends, which lost 4 bases and 4 bases, there was a span of 12 bases. This CDR3 has 14 amino acids. CDR1 SGHRS and CDR2 YFSETQ come from the germline V gene. The chain's CDR3 is CASSPQTTYNEQFF. CDR3 nucleotide sequence: TGCGCCAGCAGCCCACAGACTACTTACAATGAGCAGTTCTTC.

The chain carries TRBV6-1 and TRBJ1-2, with TRBD1 identical over 8 bases. In germline, CDR1 is MNHNS, CDR2 SASEGT. There are 14 residues in the CDR3. V lost 5 bases and J lost 4; bases outside the gene matches: 6. CDR3 region: CASSRNGQGYGYTF. In DNA, the CDR3 is TGTGCCAGCAGTCGGAACGGACAGGGCTATGGCTACACCTTC.

CDR3 DNA: TGTGCCAGCAGCTTGGCTCTACGGGACGAGCAGTACTTC. It yields the protein CASSLALRDEQYF. The chain has TRBV5-5 and TRBJ2-7; D uncertain. The germline V and J ends were trimmed by 0 bases and 5 bases, with 9 bases remaining between them. The CDR3 is 13 residues long. Germline V gene sequence: CDR1 SGHKS, CDR2 YYEKEE (reference sequence).

The chain couples TRBV18 to TRBJ2-3; possible D gene TRBD1, 5 bases. From germline, CDR1 is KGHSH and CDR2 LQKENI. V was clipped by 3 bases and J by 2 bases, with 12 bases between them. CDR3 length: 15 amino acids. In DNA form, the CDR3 reads TGTGCCAGCTCACCCCTTCGACAGACCACAGATACGCAGTATTTT. It encodes CASSPLRQTTDTQYF.

The rearrangement joins TRBV18 to TRBJ2-3; D is perhaps TRBD1 (5 bases). This CDR3 has 16 residues. V was shortened by 2 bases and J by 1 base, with 13 bases between the two germline ends. The germline gives CDR1 KGHSH, CDR2 LQKENI. CDR3 in amino acids: CASSPKGQGGTDTQYF. The CDR3 coding sequence is TGTGCCAGCTCACCAAAGGGTCAGGGCGGCACAGATACGCAGTATTTT. Looking up the rest from reference TRBV18 and TRBJ2-3 gives the full variable domain: NAGVMQNPRHLVRRRGQEARLRCSPMKGHSHVYWYRQLPEEGLKFMVYLQKENIIDESGMPKERFSAEFPKEGPSILRIQQVVRGDSAAYFCASSPKGQGGTDTQYFGPGTRLTVL.

The CDR3 region has the DNA TGTGCCAGCGGATCCCGCGTGGGGGCTATTGGCTACACCTTC. Protein product: CASGSRVGAIGYTF. This sequence joins TRBV27 and TRBJ1-2; tentatively, D is TRBD1 (6 bases). Germline V gene lookup returns CDR1 MNHEY and CDR2 SMNVEV (reference sequence). The CDR3 extends over 14 amino acids. The V gene lost 8 bases and the J gene lost 7 bases, with 20 bases spanning the gap.

The V call is TRBV5-5, the J call TRBJ1-1; 8 nucleotides agree with TRBD1. The J segment lost 6 bases and the V segment lost 4 bases, leaving 8 bases of the junction unmatched. The CDR3 is made up of 14 amino acids. Germline V CDR1 and CDR2: SGHKS, YYEKEE (reference sequence). CDR3 coding DNA: TGTGCCAGCAGCCGTGAGTTACAGGGGGCTGAAGCTTTCTTT. The encoded protein is CASSRELQGAEAFF.

This chain connects TRBV19 to TRBJ1-1, with a tentative D call TRBD1 (5 bases). Per germline, CDR1 LNHDA and CDR2 SQIVND (reference sequence). V dropped 3 bases and J dropped 4 bases, with 15 bases sitting between them. The CDR3 is made up of 15 amino acids. The chain's CDR3 is CASSIPGWGITEAFF. The CDR3 DNA follows: TGTGCCAGTAGTATCCCAGGGTGGGGTATCACTGAAGCTTTCTTT.

The chain couples TRBV19 to TRBJ1-2; 9 bases are a match to TRBD1. CDR1 is LNHDA, CDR2 SQIVND, per germline (reference sequence). Unmatched junction bases numbered 10, after V lost 5 bases and J lost 0 bases. The CDR3 covers 17 residues. The CDR3 DNA reads TGTGCCAGTAGTTCCGGGACAGGGTTACCCTCTAACTATGGCTACACCTTC. This sequence encodes CASSSGTGLPSNYGYTF.

This chain joins TRBV7-6 and TRBJ1-6; D possibly corresponds to TRBD1 (6 bases). Per germline, CDR1 SGHVS and CDR2 FNYEAQ. CDR3 length: 15 amino acids. The V and J ends lost 4 bases and 7 bases respectively, with 14 bases between them. CDR3 coding DNA: TGTGCCAGCAGCTCGTCATGGCAGGGGAATTCACCCCTCCACTTT. Translated, it gives CASSSSWQGNSPLHF.

This clone showed up just a few times. V and J are TRBV7-9 and TRBJ2-1, with D maybe TRBD2 (6 bases). V lost 0 bases, J lost 4 bases, and 7 bases lay in between. This CDR3 comprises 14 residues. Per the germline V gene, CDR1 is SEHNR and CDR2 is FQNEAQ (reference sequence). The CDR3, as DNA: TGTGCCAGCAGCTTAGCGGGGAGGTACAATGAGCAGTTCTTC. It codes for CASSLAGRYNEQFF.

The chain joins TRBV7-9 to TRBJ1-4, with 8 bases fitting TRBD1. The CDR3 spans 14 residues. Losses at the gene ends were 5 bases for V and 8 bases for J; bases not matched to a gene: 7. The germline V gene encodes CDR1 SEHNR and CDR2 FQNEAQ (reference sequence). In DNA, the CDR3 is TGTGCCAGCAGCGTACGGACAGGGAGAGAAAAACTGTTTTTT. Its protein is CASSVRTGREKLFF.

The chain couples TRBV5-4 to TRBJ1-1, with TRBD1 identical over 7 bases. CDR1 SGHNT and CDR2 YYREEE come from the germline V gene (reference sequence). CDR3 size: 16 residues. The V gene end was trimmed by 4 bases and the J gene end by 4 bases; junction bases not matched to a gene: 13. The CDR3: CASSPGQLTMSTEAFF. CDR3 nucleotides: TGTGCCAGCAGCCCGGGACAGCTTACTATGAGCACTGAAGCTTTCTTT.

The V call is TRBV9, the J call TRBJ2-7; weak D call: TRBD2 (5 bases). Between the trimmed V and J ends, which lost 3 bases and 4 bases, there was a span of 11 bases. The CDR3 has 13 residues. Germline V gene lookup returns CDR1 SGDLS and CDR2 YYNGEE. Written as DNA, the CDR3 is TGTGCCAGCAGCGCCGGACTTGATTACGAGCAGTACTTC. Residues: CASSAGLDYEQYF.

The chain links TRBV6-5 to TRBJ1-2; TRBD1 matches 8 bases. CDR3 length: 15 residues. The germline CDR1 and CDR2 sequences are MNHEY and SVGAGI. Trimming took 7 bases from V and 8 from J; bases not matched to a gene: 15. The DNA of the CDR3 is TGTGCCAGCACAAAAGGACAGGGTTCACTACGGGGCTACACCTTC. It codes for CASTKGQGSLRGYTF.

This clone was observed once. The chain combines TRBV9 with TRBJ2-7, with a weak D call TRBD1 (6 bases). CDR1 is SGDLS, CDR2 YYNGEE, per germline. The CDR3 is 14 residues long. Between the trimmed V and J ends, which lost 4 bases and 4 bases, there was a span of 15 bases. The CDR3 DNA reads as TGTGCCAGCAGCCCCCGGACAGAGCATTACGAGCAGTACTTC. This sequence encodes CASSPRTEHYEQYF.

The V gene is TRBV25-1, the J gene TRBJ1-1; D possibly corresponds to TRBD1 (5 bases). The V and J ends lost 7 bases and 5 bases respectively, with 8 bases between them. This CDR3 has 11 residues. CDR1 MGHDK and CDR2 SYGVNS come from the germline V gene. The CDR3: CASTGLTEAFF. CDR3 bases: TGTGCCAGCACAGGGTTGACTGAAGCTTTCTTT.

The rearrangement links TRBV2 to TRBJ2-1; the match to TRBD1 covers 7 bases. Germline lookup yields CDR1 SNHLY and CDR2 FYNNEI. V trimming: 9 bases; J trimming: 6 bases; junction bases outside the gene matches: 8. The CDR3 is made up of 13 amino acids. CDR3: CARVDRDGNEQFF. CDR3 bases: TGTGCCAGGGTCGACAGGGATGGCAATGAGCAGTTCTTC.

This chain uses TRBV19 with TRBJ2-7, with TRBD2 matching 13 bases. The V and J ends lost 6 bases and 1 base, in that order; junction bases with no gene match: 3. The CDR3 covers 15 residues. From germline, CDR1 is LNHDA and CDR2 SQIVND (reference sequence). The CDR3 is CASRTSGRSSYEQYF. CDR3 bases: TGTGCCAGTAGGACTAGCGGGAGGTCGTCCTACGAGCAGTACTTC.

A note on this clone: The same CDR3 is also encoded by other DNA sequences in this sample. The gene calls are TRBV11-2 and TRBJ2-5, with 7 bases matching TRBD2. The CDR3 runs 14 residues. In germline, CDR1 is SGHAT, CDR2 FQNNGV. The V gene end was trimmed by 5 bases and the J gene end by 2 bases; junction bases not matched to a gene: 5. CDR3: CASSLGGTQETQYF. CDR3 in DNA: TGTGCCAGCAGCCTCGGGGGGACTCAAGAGACCCAGTACTTC.

This chain joins TRBV7-2 and TRBJ2-5, with 7 bases matching TRBD1. Germline values: CDR1 SGHTA, CDR2 FQGNSA. The ends lost 3 bases at V and 5 bases at J; junction bases unmatched: 3. This CDR3 comprises 13 residues. In nucleotides, the CDR3 is TGTGCCAGCAGCTTTGACAGGGTGGAGACCCAGTACTTC. It specifies CASSFDRVETQYF.

This rearrangement joins TRBV7-2 to TRBJ1-5, with TRBD1 as a possible D gene (6 bases). The CDR3 extends over 14 amino acids. The germline V and J ends were trimmed by 2 bases and 5 bases, with 10 bases remaining between them. Germline CDR1 reads SGHTA; CDR2 reads FQGNSA. The CDR3 DNA reads as TGTGCCAGCAGCTTACAACAGGGAGATCAGCCCCAGCATTTT. Translated, it gives CASSLQQGDQPQHF.

This sequence joins TRBV7-2 and TRBJ1-5, with TRBD1 matching 7 bases. Germline CDR1 reads SGHTA; CDR2 reads FQGNSA. The CDR3 contains 15 residues. V dropped 5 bases and J dropped 7; count of bases not matched to a gene: 11. CDR3 sequence reads: CASSTQGGRKQPQHF. The DNA for the CDR3 is TGTGCCAGCAGCACGCAAGGGGGCAGGAAGCAGCCCCAGCATTTT.

The gene calls are TRBV12-5 and TRBJ2-2; maybe TRBD1 (5 bases). The CDR3 runs to 15 residues. The ends were cut back, 5 bases at V and 0 bases at J, with 10 bases in the middle. Germline CDR1 reads LGHNT; CDR2 reads FRNRAP. Here the CDR3 reads CASGGHRTNTGELFF. In nucleotides, the CDR3 is TGTGCTAGTGGTGGTCACAGGACGAACACCGGGGAGCTGTTTTTT.

The chain employs TRBV5-1 and TRBJ1-2, with 8 positions matching TRBD1. This CDR3 comprises 14 residues. The trim removed 3 bases at V and 4 bases at J, leaving 5 bases unmatched. CDR1 SGHRS and CDR2 YFSETQ come from the germline V gene. The CDR3 region has the DNA TGCGCCAGCAGCTCCGGGACAGGAACCTATGGCTACACCTTC. Protein: CASSSGTGTYGYTF.

V is TRBV10-1 and J is TRBJ2-3; D gene unclear. Germline lookup yields CDR1 WNHNN and CDR2 SYGVQD (reference sequence). This CDR3 contains 13 residues. Trimming took 2 bases from V and 3 from J, leaving 6 bases between them. CDR3 nucleotides: TGCGCCAGCAGTGAGGGCTTAACAGATACGCAGTATTTT. Its protein product is CASSEGLTDTQYF.

The chain carries TRBV16 and TRBJ1-1; D gene ambiguous. Trimming shortened V by 7 bases and J by 3 bases, and 15 bases separated the two germline ends. CDR1 is KGHSY, CDR2 FQNENV, per germline. This CDR3 comprises 14 residues. The CDR3 reads CASTGEGSHTEAFF. In DNA, the CDR3 is TGTGCCAGCACCGGTGAGGGCTCCCACACTGAAGCTTTCTTT.